The source of this T cell receptor (beta chain) is a study of cytomegalovirus exposure and HLA in healthy donors. In the study overall: Tens of millions of unique TCRs from HLA-typed donors were held in an early data release.

Note on this clone: What it binds is not known.

Notes on the study in general: Some V segments could not be told apart, so they were left out, TRBV6-2 and TRBV6-3 among them. The authors listed 150 or so TCR beta chains as cytomegalovirus-associated. Per a prior analysis, the majority of TCR beta V segments were productive roughly 90% or roughly 30% of the time.

PCR was performed using 60 Vbeta and 13 Jbeta primers. The method was immunoSEQ multiplex PCR; TCRdb's version includes in-frame clones alone and lacks a portion of them. The repertoire holds some 170,000 clones, with 82% as singletons. CDR3 length: 16 residues. V lost 8 bases, J lost 6 bases, and 14 bases stayed unmatched. CDR1 MNHEY and CDR2 SMNVEV come from the germline V gene (reference sequence). This receptor was obtained from a man aged 50 to 60 in good health and CMV-seropositive. This sequence joins TRBV27 and TRBJ2-2; 8 bases are shared with TRBD1. The specimen was PBMCs. The CDR3 region has the DNA TGTGCCAGCTCCTTCACAGGGGGTAGTAGAGCCGGGGAGCTGTTTTTT. It translates to CASSFTGGSRAGELFF.